The TCR beta chain under discussion was sequenced for a study of blood T cells in healthy people across ages. The CDR3 has 14 residues. Germline values: CDR1 LGHNA, CDR2 YSLEER. Trimming pared 1 base from V and 8 bases from J, leaving 11 bases between. A second roughly 7 to 11 cycle PCR used barcoded and J-beta primers. Each CDR3 protein is one row after TCRdb ran MiXCR on the 5' RACE reads. The table shows under 2,000,000 distinct CDR3 sequences, with around 50% occurring only once. Every donor provided around 10 milliliters of peripheral blood. The TCR was taken from a woman in her 40s in good health. The rearrangement links TRBV4-3 to TRBJ1-4; D is unclear. Sequencing input: blood. The CDR3: CASSQVGSGEKLFF. The DNA of the CDR3 is TGCGCCAGCAGCCAAGTGGGGTCCGGCGAAAAACTGTTTTTT.